Presented here are 32 T cell receptor beta chains from one specimen sequenced in a study of pediatric ulcerative colitis (dated by TCRdb to about 2019). The library was produced with the immunoSEQ multiplex PCR assay. TCRdb re-hosts the immuneACCESS table, in-frame sequences only. Its copies lack some clones; in the studies checked, an unresolved V gene accounts for under half of them, and the cause for the rest is not known. Counted in this sample were 44,000 or so clones; around 78% of them appeared once. Roughly 3.4% of the sample rests with the top ten. One to two pinch biopsies were taken from the rectum for research during colonoscopy. Sequenced material: gut tissue. Receptors originate from a girl aged 5 to 17 with moderate ulcerative colitis.

This chain links TRBV2 with TRBJ2-1, with 11 bases aligning to TRBD2. Unmatched junction bases numbered 11, after V lost 8 bases and J lost 8 bases. Looked up from germline, CDR1 is SNHLY and CDR2 is FYNNEI. The CDR3 is 15 residues long. The CDR3 coding sequence is TGTGCCAGCGGATTAGCGGGGGGGCCGTTTTATGAGCAGTTCTTC. Amino acid sequence: CASGLAGGPFYEQFF.

The chain employs TRBV18 and TRBJ2-2; 9 nucleotides align to TRBD2. The CDR3 totals 15 residues. J lost 3 bases, V lost 1 base, and 0 bases had no gene match. CDR1 and CDR2 from the germline V gene are KGHSH and LQKENI. The CDR3 bases are TGTGCCAGCTCACCACGACTAGCGGACACCGGGGAGCTGTTTTTT. As protein: CASSPRLADTGELFF.

The CDR3 protein is CASSYSSRVRTGELFF. CDR3 in DNA: TGTGCCAGCAGTTACTCGAGCAGGGTGAGGACCGGGGAGCTGTTTTTT. The rearrangement joins TRBV6-5 to TRBJ2-2, with D perhaps matching TRBD1 (5 bases). The CDR3 extends over 16 amino acids. The V end was cut by 0 bases, the J end by 5 bases, with 13 bases between. The V gene's germline CDR1 is MNHEY and CDR2 SVGAGI.

The rearrangement joins TRBV14 to TRBJ2-7; TRBD2 matches 8 bases. J lost 3 bases, V lost 1 base, and 2 bases had no gene match. CDR1 SGHDN and CDR2 FVKESK come from the germline V gene. The CDR3 length is 14 residues. CDR3 DNA: TGTGCCAGCAGCCAAGGACTAGCGCGCTACGAGCAGTACTTC. Its translation is CASSQGLARYEQYF.

The chain recombines TRBV4-3 with TRBJ2-1; TRBD2 matches at 10 bases. The CDR3 is 17 amino acids. Losses at the gene ends were 0 bases for V and 8 bases for J; bases not matched to a gene: 10. The germline CDR1 and CDR2 sequences are LGHNA and YSLEER. The DNA of the CDR3 is TGCGCCAGCAGCCAAGAGAGGGAGCGGGGGGGCCTTTATGAGCAGTTCTTC. Amino acids: CASSQERERGGLYEQFF.

The chain employs TRBV11-3 and TRBJ2-1; possible D gene TRBD2, 6 bases. The CDR3 spans 17 residues. Per germline, CDR1 SGHNT and CDR2 YENEEA. Trimming cost V 5 bases and J 5 bases, with 22 bases left between them. CDR3 residues: CASSTSRGTPTDNEQFF. The CDR3 DNA sequence: TGTGCCAGCAGCACTTCGCGCGGGACCCCTACGGACAATGAGCAGTTCTTC.

The chain uses TRBV11-2 and TRBJ1-1; no clear D. Germline CDR1 SGHAT, CDR2 FQNNGV. Trimming left V 1 base short and J 5 bases short, with 11 bases between. The CDR3 is 14 residues long. The CDR3 protein is CASSLGARGTEAFF. The DNA of the CDR3 is TGTGCCAGCAGCTTAGGAGCCCGAGGAACTGAAGCTTTCTTT.

V usage is TRBV9 and J usage is TRBJ1-5; 7 positions match TRBD1. CDR3 length: 14 residues. CDR1 and CDR2 from the germline V gene are SGDLS and YYNGEE. The junction had 3 bases not matched to a gene; V was cut back by 4 bases and J by 2 bases. The CDR3 is CASSPTGGNQPQHF. For the CDR3, the DNA is TGTGCCAGCAGCCCTACAGGGGGCAATCAGCCCCAGCATTTT.

Here the CDR3 DNA reads TGTGCCAGCAGCTTCCCTGGCTCCACCGAGCAGTACTTC. As protein: CASSFPGSTEQYF. This chain links TRBV7-9 with TRBJ2-7; D gene unclear. V dropped 3 bases and J dropped 6 bases, with 12 bases sitting between them. This CDR3 has 13 amino acids. Germline assignment: CDR1 SEHNR and CDR2 FQNEAQ (reference sequence).

The chain recombines TRBV28 with TRBJ1-4; no firm D call. Trimming took off 6 bases at V and 9 bases at J, with 8 bases between the two ends. Germline values: CDR1 MDHEN, CDR2 SYDVKM. The length of the CDR3 is 11 residues. The chain's CDR3 is CASRDRQKLFF. CDR3 sequence (DNA): TGTGCCAGCAGGGACCGGCAAAAACTGTTTTTT.

J is TRBJ2-2 and V is TRBV5-1, with D perhaps matching TRBD2 (6 bases). The CDR3 runs 16 residues. V gave up 0 bases and J gave up 4 bases, with 13 bases separating them. Germline V lookup: CDR1 SGHRS, CDR2 YFSETQ. Here the CDR3 reads CASSLGQGGPTGELFF. The CDR3 region has the DNA TGCGCCAGCAGCTTGGGGCAGGGAGGCCCCACCGGGGAGCTGTTTTTT.

This clone has only one observation. V is TRBV6-6 and J is TRBJ2-3; D is perhaps TRBD2 (5 bases). V was trimmed by 2 bases and J by 9 bases, leaving 9 bases between them. Germline V gene data show CDR1 as MNHNY and CDR2 as SVGAGI (reference sequence). The CDR3 is 12 amino acids. As DNA, the CDR3 is TGTGCCAGCAGTTACGAAAGCGGCACGCAGTATTTT. Residues: CASSYESGTQYF.

The genes are TRBV7-2 and TRBJ1-1, with 7 bases fitting TRBD1. Germline V lookup: CDR1 SGHTA, CDR2 FQGNSA. Trimming took 4 bases from V and 5 from J; bases not matched to a gene: 4. The CDR3 totals 13 residues. The CDR3 sequence: CASSSTGWTEAFF. The CDR3 nucleotides read TGTGCCAGCAGCTCGACAGGGTGGACTGAAGCTTTCTTT.

This chain joins TRBV2 and TRBJ2-7; 7 nucleotides align to TRBD1. CDR3 length: 15 residues. Per germline, CDR1 SNHLY and CDR2 FYNNEI. V was clipped by 3 bases and J by 0 bases; unmatched bases: 5. The CDR3 sequence: CASSDSGGGSYEQYF. In DNA, the CDR3 is TGTGCCAGCAGTGATTCAGGGGGTGGCTCCTACGAGCAGTACTTC. Full variable domain (rest looked up from reference TRBV2 and TRBJ2-7): EPEVTQTPSHQVTQMGQEVILRCVPISNHLYFYWYRQILGQKVEFLVSFYNNEISEKSEIFDDQFSVERPDGSNFTLKIRSTKLEDSAMYFCASSDSGGGSYEQYFGPGTRLTVT.

V and J are TRBV29-1 and TRBJ1-1; D gene ambiguous. Germline lookup yields CDR1 SQVTM and CDR2 ANQGSEA. CDR3 length: 11 amino acids. The V end lost 4 bases, the J end lost 6 bases, and 9 bases lay between the germline ends. The CDR3 sequence: CSVAGISEAFF. The DNA for the CDR3 is TGCAGCGTTGCCGGGATCTCTGAAGCTTTCTTT.

This clone was recorded only once. The gene calls are TRBV11-2 and TRBJ2-3, with 8 positions matching TRBD1. This CDR3 comprises 15 residues. V lost 4 bases and J lost 3; bases outside the gene matches: 6. Germline assignment: CDR1 SGHAT and CDR2 FQNNGV. CDR3: CASSSPRTGTDTQYF. DNA of the CDR3: TGTGCCAGCAGCTCCCCGCGGACAGGGACAGATACGCAGTATTTT.

This chain connects TRBV4-1 to TRBJ1-3, with D perhaps matching TRBD1 (6 bases). The CDR3 runs to 19 residues. The V gene lost 0 bases and the J gene lost 0 bases, with 18 bases spanning the gap. Germline V gene lookup returns CDR1 MGHRA and CDR2 YSYEKL. Here the CDR3 DNA reads TGCGCCAGCAGCCAAGATAAGGGTCGGACAGCGACCTCTGGAAACACCATATATTTT. Amino acid sequence: CASSQDKGRTATSGNTIYF.

This chain joins TRBV2 and TRBJ2-3, with D perhaps TRBD1 (5 bases). The CDR3 is 13 residues long. Germline V gives CDR1 SNHLY, CDR2 FYNNEI. Trimming shortened V by 3 bases and J by 5 bases, and 9 bases separated the two germline ends. DNA of the CDR3: TGTGCCAGCAGTGAGGGCAGGGTAGATACGCAGTATTTT. Amino acids: CASSEGRVDTQYF.

The chain links TRBV27 to TRBJ2-5, with D maybe TRBD1 (6 bases). CDR3 length equals 14 residues. Germline lookup yields CDR1 MNHEY and CDR2 SMNVEV (reference sequence). Trimming cost V 2 bases and J 3 bases, with 10 bases left between them. CDR3 DNA: TGTGCCAGCAGTTTACCCCGGACAGAAGAGACCCAGTACTTC. Protein product: CASSLPRTEETQYF.

The chain carries TRBV7-9 and TRBJ2-7; either TRBD1 or TRBD2 may fit D (5 bases each). CDR3 length: 15 amino acids. V was trimmed by 5 bases and J by 0 bases, leaving 14 bases between them. Germline V gives CDR1 SEHNR, CDR2 FQNEAQ (reference sequence). The CDR3 DNA follows: TGTGCCAGCAGCACCGGGGCCTATCCCTCCTACGAGCAGTACTTC. Translating gives CASSTGAYPSYEQYF.

The V and J genes are TRBV5-6 and TRBJ1-4, with D unresolved. V dropped 1 base and J dropped 0 bases, with 10 bases sitting between them. The germline V gene encodes CDR1 SGHDT and CDR2 YYEEEE. This CDR3 has 16 residues. The chain's CDR3 is CASSLRVPATNEKLFF. CDR3 DNA sequence: TGTGCCAGCAGCTTGAGGGTCCCTGCAACTAATGAAAAACTGTTTTTT.

V is TRBV2 and J is TRBJ2-7; no clear D gene. The CDR3 loop spans 12 amino acids. Trimming took 3 bases from V and 9 from J, leaving 12 bases between them. The germline V gene encodes CDR1 SNHLY and CDR2 FYNNEI. Here the CDR3 DNA reads TGTGCCAGCAGTGAGGAATGGAGTTGGCAGTACTTC. Protein sequence: CASSEEWSWQYF.

The rearrangement uses TRBV7-9 and TRBJ1-6, with 8 bases identical to TRBD1. The germline V gene encodes CDR1 SEHNR and CDR2 FQNEAQ (reference sequence). The CDR3 has 18 residues. V shed 5 bases and J 2 bases; nucleotides not matched to a gene: 11. The CDR3 is CASSRDRPLKTYNSPLHF. CDR3 DNA sequence: TGTGCCAGCAGCCGGGACAGGCCATTGAAGACCTATAATTCACCCCTCCACTTT.

The chain joins TRBV30 to TRBJ2-1; D perhaps matches TRBD2 (6 bases). This CDR3 has 12 amino acids. Germline CDR1 reads GTSNPN; CDR2 reads SVGIG (reference sequence). V lost 2 bases and J 6 bases, leaving 8 bases between the germline ends. Here the CDR3 reads CAWSLGGNEQFF. The CDR3 DNA is TGTGCCTGGAGTCTCGGGGGCAATGAGCAGTTCTTC.

V usage is TRBV7-9 and J usage is TRBJ1-3; 11 bases agree with TRBD1. V gave up 5 bases and J gave up 4 bases; unmatched junction bases: 7. The CDR3 length is 16 residues. CDR1 is SEHNR and CDR2 is FQNEAQ in the germline V gene (reference sequence). The CDR3 here is CASSRTGGLPGNTIYF. CDR3 bases: TGTGCCAGCAGCCGGACAGGGGGCTTGCCGGGAAACACCATATATTTT.

The rearrangement links TRBV6-5 to TRBJ1-2; D call uncertain. Germline V lookup: CDR1 MNHEY, CDR2 SVGAGI. Between the trimmed V and J ends, which lost 0 bases and 8 bases, there was a span of 13 bases. The CDR3 totals 14 residues. Written as DNA, the CDR3 is TGTGCCAGCAGTTACTCGCAATCCCGGGAAGGCTACACCTTC. This codes for CASSYSQSREGYTF.

DNA of the CDR3: TGTGCCAGCAGCTTCCTGGACAGGGTGAGCACTGAAGCTTTCTTT. Residues: CASSFLDRVSTEAFF. This chain joins TRBV5-6 and TRBJ1-1, with TRBD1 matching 8 bases. CDR3 length equals 15 residues. V lost 2 bases and J lost 4; bases outside the gene matches: 7. CDR1 and CDR2 from the germline V gene are SGHDT and YYEEEE.

The chain recombines TRBV7-8 with TRBJ1-4; 9 bases agree with TRBD1. The junction had 6 bases not matched to a gene; V was cut back by 2 bases and J by 8 bases. Germline lookup yields CDR1 SGHVS and CDR2 FQNEAQ. The CDR3 is 15 residues long. The CDR3 DNA reads as TGTGCCAGCAGCTTACGGCGGGACAGGGCGGAAAAACTGTTTTTT. Its translation: CASSLRRDRAEKLFF. Looking up the rest from reference TRBV7-8 and TRBJ1-4 gives the full variable domain: GAGVSQSPRYKVAKRGQDVALRCDPISGHVSLFWYQQALGQGPEFLTYFQNEAQLDKSGLPSDRFFAERPEGSVSTLKIQRTQQEDSAVYLCASSLRRDRAEKLFFGSGTQLSVL.

Turning to this clone: The junction and the germline gene differ at one end; a read error may be behind it. As DNA, the CDR3 is TGCGCGACAGGGGAAGCTTTCTTT. This encodes CATGEAFF. This chain joins TRBV6-6 and TRBJ1-1, with 7 nucleotides matching TRBD1. There are 8 residues in the CDR3. Germline lookup yields CDR1 MNHNY and CDR2 SVGAGI (reference sequence).

The chain employs TRBV6-5 and TRBJ2-6, with D unclear. Germline-derived CDR1 and CDR2 are MNHEY and SVGAGI. Trimming removed 6 bases at V and 0 bases at J, with 9 bases between. The CDR3 consists of 15 residues. DNA for the CDR3: TGTGCCAGCAGATCGGTCTACTCTGGGGCCAACGTCCTGACTTTC. Its translation is CASRSVYSGANVLTF.

Notes on this clone: The sample has other DNA sequences that encode this CDR3 too. CDR3 amino acids: CSAADSYEQYF. Here the CDR3 DNA reads TGCAGTGCTGCCGACTCCTACGAGCAGTACTTC. The rearrangement joins TRBV20-1 to TRBJ2-7; D ambiguous. Germline CDR1 is DFQATT and CDR2 is SNEGSKA (reference sequence). This CDR3 comprises 11 residues. Between the trimmed V and J ends, which lost 5 bases and 0 bases, there was a span of 5 bases.

The chain couples TRBV7-9 to TRBJ2-7, with TRBD1 as a possible D gene (6 bases). Trimming cost V 1 base and J 2 bases, with 9 bases left between them. The CDR3 has 14 residues. Germline values: CDR1 SEHNR, CDR2 FQNEAQ (reference sequence). This CDR3 reads CASSLGAGAYEQYF. DNA for the CDR3: TGTGCCAGCAGCTTAGGTGCAGGGGCCTACGAGCAGTACTTC.